This entry lists 4 T cell receptor beta chains sequenced from one sample in a study of HIV-infected children after antiretroviral therapy interruption. Described treatment: PENTA 11 planned treatment interruption arm or continuous ART arm. Unique molecular identifiers were included in an RNA-based 3' RACE TCR library. TCRdb re-called the 3' RACE reads through MiXCR, storing one row per CDR3 protein. The profile covers some 15,000 distinct CDR3 sequences, with approximately 3.6% appearing a single time and 5% to 5.5% taken by the ten largest. The specimen was CD45RA+ CD4+ T cells from PBMCs, collected from a donor given antiretroviral therapy, either interrupted or continuous. Documented subset: naive CD4+ CD45RA+ CD45RO- T cells. These receptor sequences come from a child between 2 and 17 years old with HIV.

This clonotype was detected ten times or more. At one of its ends the junction is not consistent with the germline gene, which may arise from a read error. The rearrangement uses TRBV6-6 and TRBJ2-2; 9 nucleotides line up with TRBD1. CDR1 and CDR2 (germline): MNHNY, SVGAGI (reference sequence). The CDR3 is 15 amino acids. The CDR3, as DNA: TGTGCCAGCGGACGGGACAGGGAAGACACCGGGCAGCTCTACTTT. Amino acids: CASGRDREDTGQLYF.

This clonotype was seen once. At one boundary the junction diverges from the germline segment, which might be a read error. The chain recombines TRBV6-6 with TRBJ2-5; TRBD1 might be the D (5 bases). Germline values: CDR1 MNHNY, CDR2 SVGAGI (reference sequence). The CDR3 has 15 residues. CDR3 protein: CASGGTGANQDTQYF. The CDR3 nucleotides read TGTGCCAGCGGTGGCACTGGGGCTAACCAAGACACCCAGTACTTT.

This clonotype occurred many times. This chain connects TRBV9 to TRBJ2-1, with D perhaps matching TRBD2 (6 bases). Germline assignment: CDR1 SGDLS and CDR2 YYNGEE. The CDR3 contains 16 residues. Deletions cut 3 bases from V and 9 bases from J, with 22 bases between. CDR3 sequence (DNA): TGTGCCAGCAGCGACAAGCTTCGTCCAGACGGGGGTGAGCAGTTCTTC. This translates into CASSDKLRPDGGEQFF.

This clonotype was counted at least ten times. Written as DNA, the CDR3 is TGCGCCAGCAGCTTGCGAGTAGGAGACTCTGGAAACACCATATATTTT. Translated, it gives CASSLRVGDSGNTIYF. V and J are TRBV5-1 and TRBJ1-3; D not resolved. The germline V gene has CDR1 SGHRS and CDR2 YFSETQ. The CDR3 totals 16 residues. Trimming stripped 1 base from V and 0 bases from J, with 11 bases between.